This entry concerns a single T cell receptor (beta chain). This clonotype appeared many times. Its antigen specificity is not known. Per-base qualities were not stored, and no clone one base away is much larger. This record comes from a study of T cells in Graves' hyperthyroidism and ophthalmopathy (dated by TCRdb to about 2019). About the investigation overall: Peripheral blood was collected at initial diagnosis, before any treatment. TCR V-J signatures able to tell the groups apart were searched for in a discovery cohort of some 97 patients, of whom over 40 had Graves' ophthalmopathy and roughly 57 had stable Graves' hyperthyroidism. The paper describes TCR Vbeta CDR3 sequencing of more than 120 peripheral blood samples, made up of about 40 ophthalmopathy patients, around 78 hyperthyroidism patients and about 17 progressor patients. After blood sampling, hyperthyroidism patients were treated with methimazole at a starting dose of 30 mg daily, and ophthalmopathy patients were treated with high-dose intravenous methylprednisolone. Thyroid tissue and blood T-cell repertoires from roughly 6 Graves' hyperthyroidism patients were also compared in the study. Prospective prediction of ophthalmopathy was tested in an independent validation cohort of 18 to 20 hyperthyroidism patients and some 17 patients who later progressed to ophthalmopathy. The 75 to 100 discovery patients were divided at random into training and test sets in a 7:3 ratio.

Graves' hyperthyroidism was defined as stable when no progression to ophthalmopathy occurred over 18 months of follow-up. Hyperthyroidism patients were newly diagnosed, with disease duration under 2 months, and aged 18 to 65 years. Patients with uncontrolled infections, other autoimmune diseases, pregnancy or lactation were excluded. Diagnoses relied on clinical symptoms, serum thyroxine and TRAb, thyroid ultrasound and orbital computed tomography. PBMCs were isolated from about 10 ml of fresh peripheral blood by Ficoll-Paque density gradient centrifugation. Total RNA was extracted using Trizol reagent, and RNA quality was assessed on an Agilent 2100 Bioanalyzer. Broader findings and caveats from the paper: A 13 V-J signature model separated ophthalmopathy from stable hyperthyroidism, with 87.88% sensitivity and around 84% specificity in cross-validation and 80%/75% in testing. Most expanded thyroid clonotypes (frequency above 0.001) were also detected in blood, a finding suggesting that blood repertoires may reflect thyroid immune responses. In validation, the model predicted progression to ophthalmopathy a median of roughly 6.1 months before onset, with about 67% sensitivity and roughly 73% specificity. No statistical method was used to set the sample size in advance, and investigators knew the group allocation.

The CDR3 starts with the cysteine, ends with the phenylalanine, and has 14 residues. The entry retains the CDR3 DNA only, 42 bases that are in frame from base 1. V drops 7 bases and J drops 6 bases, leaving 18 bases in between. The TCR beta CDR3 regions were amplified from RNA transcripts. A first-round RT-PCR of the TCR CDR3 used the HTBI primer set with the Qiagen OneStep RT-PCR kit. The libraries were constructed in a second round of multiplex PCR and then size-selected and purified. Paired-end sequencing of the libraries was performed with 100 bp reads on an Illumina HiSeq2000. For the original study's pipeline: SOAPnuke was used to process the raw data, with reads discarded if the reads contained adapters or uncalled bases, had a mean Phred below 15, or lacked an exact constant-primer or identifier match. High-quality paired reads were merged using COPE v1.2.5, and each unique nucleotide sequence was defined as a clonotype. MiTCR v1.1 was used to align the clonotypes against IMGT TRBV, TRBD and TRBJ reference segments. The analysis included only V-J combinations with a frequency above 0.0001, which together covered 99.2% of the repertoires. A TCS score was defined as the ratio between F50 (clonal expansion) and ExV (chaos), using BLOSUM62-based TCRdist between CDR3 peptides within each V-J. Welch's t-statistics and random forest reduced around 550 V-J features to 13, which were used in a naive Bayes classifier (R e1071). TCRdb ran its own pipeline on the public reads, namely fastp trimming at Q25 and MiXCR clone calling, and kept in-frame beta chains. Here each entry gathers all rows of one CDR3 protein and keeps the most common genes and DNA. In this record, the V and J calls reflect TCRdb's handling and not the investigators' own analysis. The sample table lists 540,000 or so distinct CDR3 sequences, 15% to 18% of them with a count of one. Clones ranked in the top ten supply 7.3% of the sample.

The sequence came from a woman younger than 45 with Graves' hyperthyroidism. The sequenced sample was blood. This chain joins TRBV12-3 or TRBV12-4 to TRBJ1-1; 5 matching bases give a weak D call of TRBD1. The DNA sequence reads TGTGCCAGCACCCCGGGCGTGTGGGGCCCTGAAGCTTTCTTT. Its protein reads: CASTPGVWGPEAFF.